The 8 T cell receptor beta chains listed next were all sequenced from one sample in a study of T cell responses to AZD1222 COVID-19 vaccine. Produced via immunoSEQ multiplex PCR; TCRdb's table is partial and in-frame only. The table shows roughly 100,000 clones, with approximately 87% occurring only once. The specimen comprised peripheral blood, sampled on day 0 of AZD1222 vaccination. These receptors were taken from an adult in good health.

This clone has only one observation. This chain uses TRBV19 with TRBJ1-4; no reliable D call. The length of the CDR3 is 13 residues. Per the germline V gene, CDR1 is LNHDA and CDR2 is SQIVND (reference sequence). The germline V and J ends were trimmed by 6 bases and 8 bases, with 13 bases remaining between them. The CDR3 loop is CASSSLRGEKLFF. In DNA form, the CDR3 reads TGTGCCAGTAGCAGCCTACGTGGCGAAAAACTGTTTTTT.

This chain links TRBV18 with TRBJ2-3, with a possible D match to TRBD2 (6 bases). V lost 1 base, J lost 1 base, and 18 bases lay in between. Per germline, CDR1 KGHSH and CDR2 LQKENI. This CDR3 is 18 amino acids long. DNA for the CDR3: TGTGCCAGCTCACCACGTCTACCCCGGGAGCGCGGCACAGATACGCAGTATTTT. The encoded protein is CASSPRLPRERGTDTQYF.

Here the CDR3 DNA reads TGTGCCAGTAACAGACAAACAGACTCACCCCTCCACTTT. Amino acids: CASNRQTDSPLHF. This chain joins TRBV19 and TRBJ1-6; no reliable D call. This CDR3 contains 13 residues. Looked up from germline, CDR1 is LNHDA and CDR2 is SQIVND (reference sequence). The V end was cut by 7 bases, the J end by 10 bases, with 14 bases between.

The rearrangement links TRBV6-5 to TRBJ2-1; 12 bases map to TRBD2. Germline CDR1 and CDR2: MNHEY and SVGAGI. With V trimmed by 6 bases and J by 9 bases, 6 bases remained unmatched. The CDR3 consists of 14 residues. The CDR3 loop is CASRRGLAGPEQFF. Written as DNA, the CDR3 is TGTGCCAGCAGACGTGGACTAGCGGGACCTGAGCAGTTCTTC.

The chain links TRBV19 to TRBJ1-1; TRBD1 is a possible D gene (5 bases). Between the trimmed V and J ends, which lost 5 bases and 5 bases, there was a span of 15 bases. This CDR3 spans 14 amino acids. CDR1 is LNHDA and CDR2 is SQIVND in the germline V gene (reference sequence). The CDR3 sequence: CASSPGPRGTEAFF. The CDR3 bases are TGTGCCAGTAGTCCCGGACCGCGGGGGACTGAAGCTTTCTTT. Full variable domain (outside the CDR3, taken from reference TRBV19 and TRBJ1-1): DGGITQSPKYLFRKEGQNVTLSCEQNLNHDAMYWYRQDPGQGLRLIYYSQIVNDFQKGDIAEGYSVSREKKESFPLTVTSAQKNPTAFYLCASSPGPRGTEAFFGQGTRLTVV.

This chain links TRBV19 with TRBJ2-1; 9 nucleotides agree with TRBD2. CDR1 LNHDA and CDR2 SQIVND come from the germline V gene (reference sequence). The CDR3 has 16 residues. With 7 bases clipped from V and 8 bases from J, the junction kept 15 bases outside the gene matches. The CDR3 here is CASTPRTGTSRHEQFF. CDR3 DNA sequence: TGTGCCAGTACCCCCCGTACCGGGACTAGCCGGCATGAGCAGTTCTTC.

This rearrangement joins TRBV6-5 to TRBJ2-5; 7 bases are shared with TRBD1. Germline V gene lookup returns CDR1 MNHEY and CDR2 SVGAGI. This CDR3 spans 13 amino acids. V was pared by 6 bases and J by 4 bases, with 5 bases of the junction left unmatched. The CDR3 DNA reads TGTGCCAGCAGCCAAAGGACAGGAGAGACCCAGTACTTC. It specifies CASSQRTGETQYF.

The V and J genes are TRBV29-1 and TRBJ1-4; tentative D call: TRBD1 (5 bases). CDR1 and CDR2 from the germline V gene are SQVTM and ANQGSEA. Deletions cut 6 bases from V and 10 bases from J, with 15 bases between. This CDR3 region has 12 residues. CDR3 sequence: CSVSQGSGKLFF. The CDR3 DNA reads TGCAGCGTCTCCCAGGGTAGTGGAAAACTGTTTTTT. Full variable domain (remainder filled in from reference TRBV29-1 and TRBJ1-4): SAVISQKPSRDICQRGTSLTIQCQVDSQVTMMFWYRQQPGQSLTLIATANQGSEATYESGFVIDKFPISRPNLTFSTLTVSNMSPEDSSIYLCSVSQGSGKLFFGSGTQLSVL.